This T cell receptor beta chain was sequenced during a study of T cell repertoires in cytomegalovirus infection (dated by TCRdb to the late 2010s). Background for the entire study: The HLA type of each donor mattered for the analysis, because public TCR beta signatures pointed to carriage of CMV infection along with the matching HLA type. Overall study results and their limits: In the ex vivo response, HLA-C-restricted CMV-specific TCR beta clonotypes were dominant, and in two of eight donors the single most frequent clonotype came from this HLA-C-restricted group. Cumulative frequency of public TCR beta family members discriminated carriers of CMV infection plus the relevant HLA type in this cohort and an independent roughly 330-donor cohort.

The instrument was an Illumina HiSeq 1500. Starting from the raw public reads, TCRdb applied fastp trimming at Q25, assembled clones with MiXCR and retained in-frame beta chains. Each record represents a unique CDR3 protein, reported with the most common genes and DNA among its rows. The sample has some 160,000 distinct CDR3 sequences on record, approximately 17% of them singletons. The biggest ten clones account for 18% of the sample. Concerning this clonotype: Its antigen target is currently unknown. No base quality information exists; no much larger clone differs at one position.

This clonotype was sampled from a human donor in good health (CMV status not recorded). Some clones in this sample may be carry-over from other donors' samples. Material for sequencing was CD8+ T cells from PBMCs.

The CDR3 protein is CASSHLANAPYNEQFF. The DNA sequence is TGTGCCAGCAGCCACTTGGCGAACGCCCCCTACAATGAGCAGTTCTTC. This sequence uses TRBV7-4 and TRBJ2-1; the D gene is not confidently resolved. Trimming removed 5 bases from V and 2 bases from J, leaving 16 bases between the germline ends. Sequences SGHVT (CDR1) and SQSDAQ (CDR2) are obtained from the germline V gene. From the cysteine through the phenylalanine, the CDR3 covers 16 amino acids. The sequence is cut down to CDR3 DNA, 48 bases in frame from base 1.